Listed below are T cell receptor beta chains from one sample, sequenced in a study of T cells in localized non-small cell lung cancer. Sequencing was performed with immunoSEQ multiplex PCR; in TCRdb, only in-frame clones are kept and a portion is missing. The sample yields tens of thousands of clones, 79% seen once. The specimen was PBMCs, collected before any cancer treatment. The source is a woman aged 35-75 years with stage II squamous cell lung carcinoma. Both conserved end residues are part of each CDR3. The D gene is left open where the match is weak. Clone size is given for some rows only: seen once, a few or many times, or a class if the clone is expanded.

TRBJ1-1,TRBV13,-,-,CASSVQGYTEAFF,TGTGCCAGCAGCGTCCAGGGCTACACTGAAGCTTTCTTT
TRBJ2-7,TRBV9,-,-,CASSTAGHSYEQYF,TGTGCCAGCAGCACTGCAGGCCACTCCTACGAGCAGTACTTC
TRBJ2-4,TRBV18,-,-,CASSPRDTSGGDIQYF,TGTGCCAGCTCACCCCGGGACACCTCCGGTGGGGACATTCAGTACTTC
TRBJ2-5,TRBV4-3,-,TRBD1,CASSQGQGGQETQYF,TGCGCCAGCAGCCAGGGACAGGGGGGCCAAGAGACCCAGTACTTC
TRBJ1-6,TRBV5-1,-,TRBD1,CASSLLPDRVSAPLHF,TGCGCCAGCAGCTTGCTGCCGGACAGGGTTAGCGCACCCCTCCACTTT
TRBJ2-4,TRBV4-2,few,-,CASSQGPGENIQYF,TGTGCCAGCAGCCAAGGGCCCGGCGAAAACATTCAGTACTTC
TRBJ1-1,TRBV2,many,TRBD1,CASSTTGEGTEAFF,TGTGCCAGCAGTACCACAGGGGAGGGCACTGAAGCTTTCTTT
TRBJ2-2,TRBV4-3,-,-,CASSQESKASANTGELFF,TGCGCCAGCAGCCAAGAGAGTAAGGCTAGCGCTAACACCGGGGAGCTGTTTTTT
TRBJ2-1,TRBV29-1,few,TRBD1,CSVGTWDSSYNEQFF,TGCAGCGTCGGAACGTGGGACAGCTCCTACAATGAGCAGTTCTTC
TRBJ1-5,TRBV19,-,TRBD1,CASSGQGGDQPQHF,TGTGCCAGTAGTGGCCAGGGGGGCGATCAGCCCCAGCATTTT
TRBJ1-2,TRBV15,-,-,CATSLHGQPEYGYTF,TGTGCCACCAGCTTACACGGACAGCCAGAGTATGGCTACACCTTC
TRBJ2-6,TRBV7-9,-,-,CASSGGEGPGANVLTF,TGTGCCAGCAGCGGAGGAGAGGGACCTGGGGCCAACGTCCTGACTTTC
TRBJ2-7,TRBV7-9,-,-,CASSPGANEQYF,TGTGCCAGCAGCCCCGGGGCTAACGAGCAGTACTTC
TRBJ2-3,TRBV6-4,-,-,CASRGGAGTDTQYF,TGTGCCAGCAGAGGCGGGGCAGGCACAGATACGCAGTATTTT
TRBJ2-3,TRBV19,once,-,CASGGPPTDTQYF,TGTGCCTCGGGCGGCCCACCAACAGATACGCAGTATTTT
TRBJ1-4,TRBV7-6,-,-,CASSLEVSLGEKLFF,TGTGCCAGCAGCTTAGAGGTCTCACTGGGGGAAAAACTGTTTTTT
TRBJ2-3,TRBV5-1,few,-,CASSLEGSSTDTQYF,TGCGCCAGCAGCTTGGAAGGGTCTAGCACAGATACGCAGTATTTT
TRBJ1-2,TRBV4-2,-,-,CASSQASQGGYGYTF,TGTGCCAGCAGCCAAGCCTCACAGGGCGGGTATGGCTACACCTTC
TRBJ2-7,TRBV7-3,once,TRBD2,CASSLAGGAGNEQYF,TGTGCCAGCAGCTTAGCGGGGGGCGCGGGGAACGAGCAGTACTTC
TRBJ2-4,TRBV18,-,-,CASSPEGTKNIQYF,TGTGCCAGCTCACCGGAGGGGACCAAAAACATTCAGTACTTC
TRBJ1-1,TRBV7-6,-,TRBD1,CASSLIFGPGTENTEAFF,TGTGCCAGCAGCTTAATCTTTGGACCCGGGACAGAGAACACTGAAGCTTTCTTT
TRBJ2-7,TRBV5-1,-,TRBD2,CASKEAAGYTYEQYF,TGCGCCAGCAAGGAAGCAGCGGGGTATACCTACGAGCAGTACTTC
TRBJ2-1,TRBV28,-,-,CASSNAGQITYNEQFF,TGTGCCAGCAGTAATGCGGGACAGATTACCTACAATGAGCAGTTCTTC
TRBJ2-3,TRBV9,-,-,CASSVRAVSTDTQYF,TGTGCCAGCAGCGTAAGGGCGGTTAGCACAGATACGCAGTATTTT
TRBJ1-1,TRBV2,few,TRBD1,CGTRGDSMNTEAFF,TGTGGCACTCGGGGGGACAGCATGAACACTGAAGCTTTCTTT
TRBJ2-1,TRBV5-1,-,TRBD1,CASSLEGAEYNEQFF,TGCGCCAGCAGCTTGGAGGGGGCGGAATACAATGAGCAGTTCTTC
TRBJ2-1,TRBV11-2,-,TRBD2,CASSSAPGGYLTYNEQFF,TGTGCCAGCAGCTCTGCTCCGGGGGGATACCTAACCTACAATGAGCAGTTCTTC
TRBJ2-2,TRBV5-1,-,TRBD1,CASSLDRGATGELFF,TGCGCCAGCAGCTTGGACAGGGGTGCCACCGGGGAGCTGTTTTTT
TRBJ2-3,TRBV9,-,-,CASSVLGETSTDTQYF,TGTGCCAGCAGCGTATTAGGGGAAACTAGCACAGATACGCAGTATTTT
TRBJ1-2,TRBV7-9,-,TRBD1,CASSPRQGANYGYTF,TGTGCCAGCAGCCCCCGACAGGGGGCGAACTATGGCTACACCTTC
TRBJ2-5,TRBV4-2,-,-,CASSQDQEETGETQYF,TGTGCCAGCAGCCAAGATCAGGAGGAAACCGGAGAGACCCAGTACTTC
TRBJ2-3,TRBV7-2,-,TRBD2,CASSRSSSGGITDTQYF,TGTGCCAGCAGCCGGTCGAGTAGCGGGGGGATCACAGATACGCAGTATTTT
TRBJ1-3,TRBV6-1,-,-,CASGRGSGNTIYF,TGTGCCAGCGGTCGGGGCTCTGGAAACACCATATATTTT
TRBJ2-7,TRBV27,-,-,CASSHPGSYEQYF,TGTGCCAGCAGCCACCCGGGCTCCTACGAGCAATACTTC
TRBJ2-1,TRBV15,-,TRBD2,CATSRVLAGGPSGEQFF,TGTGCCACCAGCAGAGTTCTGGCGGGAGGGCCCTCAGGTGAGCAGTTCTTC
TRBJ1-1,TRBV9,few,TRBD1,CASSVTGYSTDTEAFF,TGTGCCAGCAGCGTGACAGGGTACTCAACAGACACTGAAGCTTTCTTT
TRBJ1-5,TRBV4-2,-,-,CASSQDRGQADSNQPQHF,TGTGCCAGCAGCCAAGATCGAGGGCAGGCCGATAGCAATCAGCCCCAGCATTTT
TRBJ2-5,TRBV29-1,-,TRBD1,CSQGVRDETQYF,TGCTCCCAGGGGGTCAGGGACGAGACCCAGTACTTC
TRBJ2-2,TRBV5-1,-,-,CASSLDGGVNTGELFF,TGCGCCAGCAGCTTGGACGGGGGAGTTAACACCGGGGAGCTGTTTTTT
TRBJ1-1,TRBV2,-,-,CASSDRGAMNTEAFF,TGTGCCAGCAGTGACCGGGGGGCCATGAACACTGAAGCTTTCTTT
TRBJ1-1,TRBV6-4,-,TRBD1,CASSDSNRGPSEAFF,TGTGCCAGCAGTGACTCCAATAGGGGGCCTTCTGAAGCTTTCTTT
TRBJ1-2,TRBV5-1,medium-sized,-,CASSLEMVAGRRGYTF,TGCGCCAGCAGCTTGGAGATGGTGGCAGGTAGACGAGGCTACACCTTC
TRBJ2-6,TRBV11-1,-,-,CASSSIFAGANVLTF,TGTGCCAGCAGCTCTATTTTCGCCGGGGCCAACGTCCTGACTTTC
TRBJ1-3,TRBV5-4,-,-,CASSLKAGDTIYF,TGTGCCAGCAGCTTGAAGGCCGGAGACACCATATATTTT
TRBJ1-4,TRBV5-1,few,-,CASSSPNEKLFF,TGCGCCAGCTCCTCGCCTAATGAAAAACTGTTTTTT
TRBJ2-1,TRBV27,-,-,CASSLSPYNEQFF,TGTGCCAGCAGTTTATCCCCCTACAATGAGCAGTTCTTC
TRBJ2-4,TRBV11-2,-,-,CASSFGEKNIQYF,TGTGCCAGCAGCTTCGGGGAGAAAAACATTCAGTACTTC